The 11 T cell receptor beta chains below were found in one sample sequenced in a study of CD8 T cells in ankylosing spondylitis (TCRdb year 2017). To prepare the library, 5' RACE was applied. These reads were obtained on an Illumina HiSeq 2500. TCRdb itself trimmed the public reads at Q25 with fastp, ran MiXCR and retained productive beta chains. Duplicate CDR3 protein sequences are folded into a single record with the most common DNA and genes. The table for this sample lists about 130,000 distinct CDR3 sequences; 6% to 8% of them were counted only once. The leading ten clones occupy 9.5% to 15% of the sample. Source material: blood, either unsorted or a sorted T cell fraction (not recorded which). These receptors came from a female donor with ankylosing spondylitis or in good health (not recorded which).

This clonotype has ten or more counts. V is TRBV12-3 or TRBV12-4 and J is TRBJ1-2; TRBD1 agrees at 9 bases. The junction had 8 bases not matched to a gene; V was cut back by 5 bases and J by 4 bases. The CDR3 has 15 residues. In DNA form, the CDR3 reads TGTGCCAGCAGTCCCACACAGGGGGCGGGCTATGGCTACACCTTC. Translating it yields CASSPTQGAGYGYTF.

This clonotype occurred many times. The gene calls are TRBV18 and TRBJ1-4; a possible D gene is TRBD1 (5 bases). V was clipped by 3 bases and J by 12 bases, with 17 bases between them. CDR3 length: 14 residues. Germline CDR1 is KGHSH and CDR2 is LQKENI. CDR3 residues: CASSPGHTTRELFF. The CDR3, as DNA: TGTGCCAGCTCACCCGGACACACCACCCGAGAACTGTTTTTT. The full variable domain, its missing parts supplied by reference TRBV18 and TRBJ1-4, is NAGVMQNPRHLVRRRGQEARLRCSPMKGHSHVYWYRQLPEEGLKFMVYLQKENIIDESGMPKERFSAEFPKEGPSILRIQQVVRGDSAAYFCASSPGHTTRELFFGSGTQLSVL.

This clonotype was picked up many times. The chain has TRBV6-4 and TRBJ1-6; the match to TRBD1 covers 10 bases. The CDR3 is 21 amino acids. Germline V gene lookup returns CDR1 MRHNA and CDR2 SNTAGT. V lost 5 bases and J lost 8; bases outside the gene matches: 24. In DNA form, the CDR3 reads TGTGCCAGCAGTCAACCCTCCGCGAGAATCGACAGGGGGCTTCTTGATTCACCCCTCCACTTT. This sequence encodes CASSQPSARIDRGLLDSPLHF.

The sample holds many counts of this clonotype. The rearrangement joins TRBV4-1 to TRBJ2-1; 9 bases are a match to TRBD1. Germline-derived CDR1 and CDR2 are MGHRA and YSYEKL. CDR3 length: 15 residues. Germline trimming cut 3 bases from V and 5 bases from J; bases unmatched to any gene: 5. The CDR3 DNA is TGCGCCAGCAGCCACGGGACAGGGAGAAACAATGAGCAGTTCTTC. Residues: CASSHGTGRNNEQFF.

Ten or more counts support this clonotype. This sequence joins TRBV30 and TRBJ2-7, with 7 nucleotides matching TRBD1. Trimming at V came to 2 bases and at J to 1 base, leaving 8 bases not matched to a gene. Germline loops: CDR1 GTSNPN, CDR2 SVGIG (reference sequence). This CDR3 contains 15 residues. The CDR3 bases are TGTGCCTGGAGTCAGGGGGTGGATCCGTCCTACGAGCAGTACTTC. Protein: CAWSQGVDPSYEQYF.

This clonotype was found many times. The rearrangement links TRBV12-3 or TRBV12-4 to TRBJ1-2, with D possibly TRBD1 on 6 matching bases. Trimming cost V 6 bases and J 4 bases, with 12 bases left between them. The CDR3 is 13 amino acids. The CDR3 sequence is CASRSQGTYGYTF. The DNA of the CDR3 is TGTGCCAGCAGATCCCAGGGGACCTATGGCTACACCTTC.

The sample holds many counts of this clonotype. The CDR3 sequence: CASSFTGNTEAFF. The CDR3 DNA sequence: TGTGCCAGCAGTTTCACAGGGAACACTGAAGCTTTCTTT. The chain has TRBV12-3 or TRBV12-4 and TRBJ1-1; D possibly corresponds to TRBD1 (5 bases). Trimming took 3 bases from V and 1 from J, leaving 6 bases between them. This CDR3 is built from 13 residues.

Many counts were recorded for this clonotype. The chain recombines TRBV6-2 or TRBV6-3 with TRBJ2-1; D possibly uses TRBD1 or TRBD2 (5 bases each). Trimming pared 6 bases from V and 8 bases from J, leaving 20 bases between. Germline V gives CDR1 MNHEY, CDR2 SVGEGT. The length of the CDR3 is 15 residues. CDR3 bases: TGTGCCAGCAGCCGCACCCGGGACCCCGAGGATGAGCAGTTCTTC. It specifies CASSRTRDPEDEQFF.

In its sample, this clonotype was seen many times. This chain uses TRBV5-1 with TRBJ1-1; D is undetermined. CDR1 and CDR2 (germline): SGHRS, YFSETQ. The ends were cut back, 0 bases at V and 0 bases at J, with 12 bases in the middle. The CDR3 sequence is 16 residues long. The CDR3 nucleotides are TGCGCCAGCAGCTTGGATTCACCCTGGGTGAACACTGAAGCTTTCTTT. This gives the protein CASSLDSPWVNTEAFF.

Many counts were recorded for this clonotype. The CDR3 bases are TGCGCCAGCAGCCAAGATAGGAGAGGGGAAGCTTTCTTT. Residues: CASSQDRRGEAFF. This chain uses TRBV4-3 with TRBJ1-1; D gene ambiguous. The CDR3 totals 13 residues. The V end lost 0 bases, the J end lost 8 bases, and 10 bases lay between the germline ends. Per the germline V gene, CDR1 is LGHNA and CDR2 is YSLEER.

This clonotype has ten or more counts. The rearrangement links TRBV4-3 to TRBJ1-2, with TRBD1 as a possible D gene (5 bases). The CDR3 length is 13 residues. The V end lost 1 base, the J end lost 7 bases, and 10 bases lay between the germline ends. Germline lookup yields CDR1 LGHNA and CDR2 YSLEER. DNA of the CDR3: TGCGCCAGCAGCCAAGGACAGTATGTTGGCTACACCTTC. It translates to CASSQGQYVGYTF.